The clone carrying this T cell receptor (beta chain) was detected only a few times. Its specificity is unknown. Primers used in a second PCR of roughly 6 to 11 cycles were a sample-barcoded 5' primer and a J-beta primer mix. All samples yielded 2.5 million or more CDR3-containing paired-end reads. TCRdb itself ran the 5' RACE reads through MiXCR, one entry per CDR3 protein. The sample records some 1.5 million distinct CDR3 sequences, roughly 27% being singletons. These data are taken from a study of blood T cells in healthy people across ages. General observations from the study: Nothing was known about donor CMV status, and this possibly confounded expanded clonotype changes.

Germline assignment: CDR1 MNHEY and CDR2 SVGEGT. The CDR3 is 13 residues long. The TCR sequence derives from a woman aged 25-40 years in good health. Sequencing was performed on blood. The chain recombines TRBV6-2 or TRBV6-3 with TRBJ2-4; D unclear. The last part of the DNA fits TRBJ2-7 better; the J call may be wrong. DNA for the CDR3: TGTGCCAGCAGTTACCCCAGGCCCTACGAGCAGTACTTC. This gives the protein CASSYPRPYEQYF.